This entry is about one T cell receptor beta chain. Antigen unknown. These data originate in a study of cytomegalovirus exposure and HLA in healthy donors. About the research overall: Among 150 million to 200 million T cells, an earlier analysis found 117 million unique TCR beta sequences.

13 Jbeta primers and 60 Vbeta primers were used for the PCR. This table comes from immunoSEQ multiplex PCR, and its TCRdb copy is limited to in-frame clones, with some not included. The repertoire holds 100,000 or so clones, with approximately 85% as singletons. Study-level findings and limits: A later analysis reported that several of the most significant clusters appeared to be linked to common viral pathogens, among them Epstein-Barr virus.

The V gene end was trimmed by 4 bases and the J gene end by 5 bases; junction bases not matched to a gene: 2. Germline CDR1 reads SGHNT; CDR2 reads YYREEE (reference sequence). There are 13 residues in the CDR3. The receptor's source is a man aged 25 to 40 in good health and CMV-seronegative. The specimen was PBMCs. The chain recombines TRBV5-4 with TRBJ2-1, with 8 bases fitting TRBD2. This CDR3 is CASSPLADNEQFF. CDR3 bases: TGTGCCAGCAGCCCACTAGCGGACAATGAGCAGTTCTTC.